The 26 T cell receptor beta chains below come from one sample, sequenced in a study of T-cell reconstitution after alpha-beta-depleted transplantation in children (dated by TCRdb to about 2016). Beyond this particular receptor, the publication reports: Hyperexpanded clone frequencies declined over subsequent months; after one year, T-cell counts and TCRbeta diversity were mostly attributed to newly produced T cells.

The antigens of these receptors remain unknown. The sample's treatment or condition label is to be understood as: allogeneic hematopoietic cell transplantation with graft depleted of TCRalphabeta T cells and CD19 B cells. The method behind the library was PCR. Sequencing relied on an Illumina HiSeq 2500. TCR library preparation used molecular barcoding, with unique molecular identifiers applied to normalize quantification of the TCRbeta repertoire. The public sequencing data were trimmed at Q25 with fastp and processed into clonotypes with MiXCR by TCRdb, which kept only in-frame beta chains. Each record represents a unique CDR3 protein, reported with the most common genes and DNA among its rows. The sample records some 300,000 distinct CDR3 sequences, approximately 7.3% of which are singletons. The ten largest clonotypes hold around 10% of the sample. The sample in question was peripheral blood, obtained 360 days after TCRalphabeta/CD19-depleted stem cell transplant. Receptors were obtained from a female patient between 2 and 15 years old who had a stem cell transplant for Fanconi anemia, so the T cells may come from the graft donor.

This clonotype was seen once. This sequence joins TRBV28 and TRBJ1-1, with a weak D call TRBD1 (5 bases). The germline V gene has CDR1 MDHEN and CDR2 SYDVKM. Trimming removed 3 bases from V and 4 bases from J, with 15 bases in between. The CDR3 runs 15 residues. CDR3 residues: CASSFLGGVTTEAFF. The DNA for the CDR3 is TGTGCCAGCAGTTTTCTTGGGGGGGTCACCACTGAAGCTTTCTTT.

The chain employs TRBV20-1 and TRBJ1-1; D uncertain. CDR1 DFQATT and CDR2 SNEGSKA come from the germline V gene (reference sequence). This CDR3 comprises 12 residues. V was trimmed by 5 bases and J by 2 bases, leaving 9 bases between them. DNA of the CDR3: TGCAGTGCTGAAGGAGACAACACTGAAGCTTTCTTT. This codes for CSAEGDNTEAFF.

For this clonotype: This sequence may be a read error, since a much larger clone differs from it by one base. The chain recombines TRBV5-1 with TRBJ2-1, with a weak D call TRBD1 (5 bases). The CDR3 is 16 residues long. Trimming left V 4 bases short and J 0 bases short, with 14 bases between. The V gene's germline CDR1 is SGHRS and CDR2 YFSETQ. This chain's CDR3 is CASSNGHLSSYNEQFF. In DNA form, the CDR3 reads TGCGCCAGCAGCAACGGACACCTCAGCTCCTACAATGAGCAGTTCTTC.

The table lists this clonotype with many counts. Here the CDR3 DNA reads TGTGCCAGCAAGGGGCGATTGGGGGGCGGCTCCTACAATGAGCAGTTCTTC. This encodes CASKGRLGGGSYNEQFF. The chain couples TRBV28 to TRBJ2-1, with D possibly being TRBD1 or TRBD2 (6 bases each). CDR1 is MDHEN, CDR2 SYDVKM, per germline. This CDR3 comprises 17 residues. Trimming shortened V by 7 bases and J by 0 bases, and 19 bases separated the two germline ends.

This clonotype has at least ten counts. This sequence joins TRBV15 and TRBJ2-2, with a weak D call TRBD1 (5 bases). Deletions cut 8 bases from V and 4 bases from J, with 14 bases between. This CDR3 has 14 residues. CDR1 LNHNV and CDR2 YYDKDF come from the germline V gene (reference sequence). This CDR3 is CATEKSGRTGELFF. The CDR3, as DNA: TGTGCCACCGAGAAGTCAGGGCGCACCGGGGAGCTGTTTTTT.

This clonotype occurred a few times. The chain carries TRBV19 and TRBJ1-4; D is ambiguous. CDR1 and CDR2 (germline): LNHDA, SQIVND (reference sequence). CDR3 length: 13 amino acids. Trimming shortened V by 3 bases and J by 10 bases, and 12 bases separated the two germline ends. DNA of the CDR3: TGTGCCAGTAGTATTGTGAATGGTGGAAAACTGTTTTTT. Translated, it gives CASSIVNGGKLFF.

V is TRBV20-1 and J is TRBJ1-2; 9 bases match TRBD1. Germline V gene sequence: CDR1 DFQATT, CDR2 SNEGSKA (reference sequence). With V trimmed by 5 bases and J by 8 bases, 6 bases remained unmatched. There are 12 residues in the CDR3. The CDR3 sequence is CSAGGQGVGYTF. The DNA of the CDR3 is TGCAGTGCTGGGGGACAGGGAGTCGGCTACACCTTC.

This clonotype appeared many times. Relative to the germline gene, one junction end is altered; a read error may explain this. The V gene is TRBV7-3, the J gene TRBJ2-1, with 8 nucleotides matching TRBD2. This CDR3 is 15 amino acids long. Germline CDR1 is SGHTA and CDR2 is FQGTGA. In DNA form, the CDR3 reads TGTGCCAGCAGCCTAACTAGCGGTTACCGCAATGAGCAGTTCTTC. Its translation is CASSLTSGYRNEQFF. Combining the CDR3 with reference TRBV7-3 and TRBJ2-1 gives the whole variable domain GAGVSQTPSNKVTEKGKYVELRCDPISGHTALYWYRQSLGQGPEFLIYFQGTGAADDSGLPNDRFFAVRPEGSVSTLKIQRTERGDSAVYLCASSLTSGYRNEQFFGPGTRLTVL.

This clonotype was observed many times. The genes are TRBV2 and TRBJ2-5; D is unresolved. CDR1 is SNHLY, CDR2 FYNNEI, per germline. The CDR3 has 12 amino acids. Between the trimmed V and J ends, which lost 3 bases and 2 bases, there was a span of 4 bases. The CDR3 bases are TGTGCCAGCAGTGACAATCAAGAGACCCAGTACTTC. This codes for CASSDNQETQYF.

In its sample, this clonotype was seen many times. The chain has TRBV12-3 or TRBV12-4 and TRBJ1-2; D gene unclear. The CDR3 has 13 amino acids. Deletions cut 6 bases from V and 0 bases from J, with 8 bases between. CDR3 in amino acids: CASSYPANYGYTF. The CDR3 DNA reads as TGTGCCAGCAGCTACCCCGCTAACTATGGCTACACCTTC.

V is TRBV19 and J is TRBJ1-5; TRBD1 aligns across 8 bases. The V segment lost 5 bases and the J segment 3 bases; nucleotides outside the gene matches: 9. Per germline, CDR1 LNHDA and CDR2 SQIVND (reference sequence). The CDR3 consists of 16 residues. DNA of the CDR3: TGTGCCAGTAGTCGCCCAGGGGGCCTGTCCAATCAGCCCCAGCATTTT. This translates into CASSRPGGLSNQPQHF. Variable domain in full (rest from reference TRBV19 and TRBJ1-5): DGGITQSPKYLFRKEGQNVTLSCEQNLNHDAMYWYRQDPGQGLRLIYYSQIVNDFQKGDIAEGYSVSREKKESFPLTVTSAQKNPTAFYLCASSRPGGLSNQPQHFGDGTRLSIL.

The table lists this clonotype with many counts. The rearrangement joins TRBV6-2 or TRBV6-3 to TRBJ2-1; TRBD2 is a possible D gene (7 bases). The V gene's germline CDR1 is MNHEY and CDR2 SVGEGT. The V end was cut by 6 bases, the J end by 0 bases, with 9 bases between. This CDR3 has 14 amino acids. The CDR3 DNA reads TGTGCCAGCAGGAGGGGGGGCTCCTACAATGAGCAGTTCTTC. Its translation is CASRRGGSYNEQFF.

This clonotype was counted ten times or more. This chain uses TRBV27 with TRBJ2-1; D ambiguous. Germline CDR1 MNHEY, CDR2 SMNVEV (reference sequence). The V and J ends lost 5 bases and 6 bases respectively, with 11 bases between them. This CDR3 is built from 13 residues. CDR3 coding DNA: TGTGCCAGCAGTAGCTATTTCGGCAATGAGCAGTTCTTC. Amino acids: CASSSYFGNEQFF.

The chain carries TRBV18 and TRBJ2-5, with D possibly TRBD1 on 6 matching bases. CDR1 KGHSH and CDR2 LQKENI come from the germline V gene. V was trimmed by 3 bases and J by 5 bases, leaving 13 bases between them. This CDR3 contains 14 residues. In nucleotides, the CDR3 is TGTGCCAGCTCACCTGTGAAGGGGGAGGAGACCCAGTACTTC. Translation gives CASSPVKGEETQYF.

The chain links TRBV11-2 to TRBJ2-2; 11 bases fit TRBD2. Germline trimming cut 5 bases from V and 1 base from J; bases unmatched to any gene: 12. Per the germline V gene, CDR1 is SGHAT and CDR2 is FQNNGV. The CDR3 has 19 residues. The chain's CDR3 is CASSANRLAGGKNTGELFF. The DNA for the CDR3 is TGTGCCAGCAGCGCGAACAGGCTAGCGGGGGGAAAGAACACCGGGGAGCTGTTTTTT.

Notes on this clonotype: It may be a read error: a sequence one base away is much more abundant. In this CDR3 the conserved last residue, phenylalanine or tryptophan, is missing, so a read error is likely. The gene calls are TRBV9 and TRBJ2-3; 14 bases align to TRBD2. CDR3 length: 17 residues. Germline V gene sequence: CDR1 SGDLS, CDR2 YYNGEE. The V segment lost 3 bases and the J segment 3 bases; nucleotides outside the gene matches: 6. CDR3 sequence (DNA): TGTGCCAGCAGCGAGGGGACTAGCGGGGGACCTACAGATACGCAGTATTCT. Protein product: CASSEGTSGGPTDTQYS.

This clonotype was detected once. The rearrangement links TRBV3-1 to TRBJ2-5, with 9 bases aligning to TRBD1. CDR1 is LGHDT and CDR2 is YNNKEL in the germline V gene (reference sequence). The CDR3 contains 15 residues. J was trimmed by 4 bases and V by 4 bases; bases with no gene match: 7. CDR3 nucleotides: TGTGCCAGCAGCCGACCAACAGGGGGCGGAGAGACCCAGTACTTC. As protein: CASSRPTGGGETQYF.

V usage is TRBV14 and J usage is TRBJ1-2; weak D call: TRBD1 (5 bases). The V end lost 0 bases, the J end lost 3 bases, and 8 bases lay between the germline ends. This CDR3 has 14 amino acids. Germline loops: CDR1 SGHDN, CDR2 FVKESK. The CDR3 nucleotides read TGTGCCAGCAGCCAAGATCACAGGCACTATGGCTACACCTTC. This gives the protein CASSQDHRHYGYTF. The entire variable domain, with the rest obtained from reference TRBV14 and TRBJ1-2, is as follows: EAGVTQFPSHSVIEKGQTVTLRCDPISGHDNLYWYRRVMGKEIKFLLHFVKESKQDESGMPNNRFLAERTGGTYSTLKVQPAELEDSGVYFCASSQDHRHYGYTFGSGTRLTVV.

This clonotype occurred a few times. The chain uses TRBV7-3 and TRBJ2-5, with 13 positions matching TRBD2. V lost 2 bases and J lost 1; bases outside the gene matches: 1. The CDR3 has 16 residues. Germline V CDR1 and CDR2: SGHTA, FQGTGA. The CDR3 reads CASSLGLAGAQETQYF. CDR3 coding DNA: TGTGCCAGCAGCTTAGGACTAGCGGGGGCCCAAGAGACCCAGTACTTC. The full variable domain, with the rest looked up from reference TRBV7-3 and TRBJ2-5, is GAGVSQTPSNKVTEKGKYVELRCDPISGHTALYWYRQSLGQGPEFLIYFQGTGAADDSGLPNDRFFAVRPEGSVSTLKIQRTERGDSAVYLCASSLGLAGAQETQYFGPGTRLLVL.

The sample holds many counts of this clonotype. As DNA, the CDR3 is TGTGCTAGTGGTTTAGGCGGATACTCCTACGAGCAGTACTTC. As protein: CASGLGGYSYEQYF. The V and J genes are TRBV12-5 and TRBJ2-7; D not certain. The CDR3 totals 14 residues. Trimming removed 3 bases from V and 0 bases from J, with 9 bases in between. CDR1 and CDR2 (germline): LGHNT, FRNRAP.

This clonotype has ten or more counts. The chain uses TRBV3-1 and TRBJ1-5; D is unclear. The germline V and J ends were trimmed by 1 base and 0 bases, with 7 bases remaining between them. The germline gives CDR1 LGHDT, CDR2 YNNKEL (reference sequence). This CDR3 is built from 15 residues. For the CDR3, the DNA is TGTGCCAGCAGCCAAGTCCTTAATAGCAATCAGCCCCAGCATTTT. Its translation: CASSQVLNSNQPQHF.

The J gene is TRBJ1-6, the V gene TRBV27, with D maybe TRBD1 (6 bases). Germline V lookup: CDR1 MNHEY, CDR2 SMNVEV (reference sequence). The V and J ends lost 7 bases and 4 bases respectively, with 14 bases between them. The CDR3 is 15 amino acids. The CDR3 protein is CASTLTGPYNSPLHF. The CDR3 nucleotides read TGTGCCAGCACCCTGACAGGCCCATATAATTCACCCCTCCACTTT.

In this sample, this clonotype turned up a few times. The chain employs TRBV19 and TRBJ2-3, with D uncertain. The CDR3 sequence is 15 residues long. CDR1 and CDR2 from the germline V gene are LNHDA and SQIVND (reference sequence). Trimming took off 7 bases at V and 1 base at J, with 15 bases between the two ends. DNA of the CDR3: TGTGCCAGTACGTTCGCAGTCTGGGGCACAGATACGCAGTATTTT. Its translation: CASTFAVWGTDTQYF.

The chain combines TRBV6-1 with TRBJ1-3; perhaps TRBD1 as D (5 bases). Germline CDR1 is MNHNS and CDR2 is SASEGT. V was cut by 6 bases and J by 0 bases, with 21 bases left in between. This CDR3 spans 18 amino acids. CDR3 protein: CASRLLGLGGSSGNTIYF. CDR3 nucleotides: TGTGCCAGCAGGCTACTAGGTCTCGGGGGGTCCTCTGGAAACACCATATATTTT.

On this clonotype itself: This may come from a read error, since a much larger clone is one base off. No DNA is shown, since the ends of the CDR3 on it are uncertain; the CDR3 is the one TCRdb lists. The J gene is TRBJ1-5, the V gene TRBV29-1; the table gives TRBD1 as D, unverified against the DNA. The CDR3 totals 13 residues, both ends included. Germline V lookup: CDR1 SQVTM, CDR2 ANQGSEA. The CDR3 here is CSVGGGTYQPQDF.

This clonotype has more than one count but fewer than ten. V usage is TRBV7-8 and J usage is TRBJ1-2; no clear D. The CDR3 length is 14 residues. Trimming stripped 5 bases from V and 2 bases from J, with 12 bases between. The germline V gene encodes CDR1 SGHVS and CDR2 FQNEAQ. CDR3 coding DNA: TGTGCCAGCAGCATGACACAGCTAAACTATGGCTACACCTTC. It translates to CASSMTQLNYGYTF.